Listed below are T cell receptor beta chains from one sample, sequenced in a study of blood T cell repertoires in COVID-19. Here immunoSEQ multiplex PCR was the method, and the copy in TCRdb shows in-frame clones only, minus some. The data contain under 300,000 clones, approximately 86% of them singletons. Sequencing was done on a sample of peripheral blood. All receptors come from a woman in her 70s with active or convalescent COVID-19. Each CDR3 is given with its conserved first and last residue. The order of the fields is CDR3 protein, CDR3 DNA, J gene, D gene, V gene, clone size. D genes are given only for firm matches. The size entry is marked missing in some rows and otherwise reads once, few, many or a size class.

CASEAGGNYGYTF TGTGCCAGTGAGGCCGGCGGGAACTATGGCTACACCTTC TRBJ1-2 - TRBV6-6 -
CASSRYSFTTEAFF TGTGCCAGCAGTCGCTACAGTTTTACCACTGAAGCTTTCTTT TRBJ1-1 - TRBV6-5 -
CASSNRGLVTKETQYF TGTGCCAGTAGTAACCGAGGACTAGTCACGAAAGAGACCCAGTACTTC TRBJ2-5 TRBD2 TRBV19 -
CSAQTGAEQYF TGCAGTGCCCAGACAGGGGCCGAGCAGTACTTC TRBJ2-7 TRBD1 TRBV20-1 -
CASSIYRDTEAFF TGTGCCAGTAGTATATACAGGGACACTGAAGCTTTCTTT TRBJ1-1 - TRBV19 -
CASSPRTHSNTEAFF TGTGCCAGCTCACCAAGGACTCATTCGAACACTGAAGCTTTCTTT TRBJ1-1 - TRBV18 once
CASSWGGPNEQYF TGTGCCAGCAGTTGGGGGGGCCCCAACGAGCAGTACTTC TRBJ2-7 - TRBV27 -
CASSHRGDRMKEKLFF TGCGCCAGCAGCCATAGAGGCGACAGGATGAAGGAAAAACTGTTTTTT TRBJ1-4 - TRBV5-1 -
CASRNRGGQNNEQFF TGTGCCAGCAGGAATCGCGGGGGCCAAAACAATGAGCAGTTCTTC TRBJ2-1 - TRBV6-1 -
CASSLRSAGGYGYTF TGTGCCAGCAGCTTACGGTCAGCCGGGGGCTATGGCTACACCTTC TRBJ1-2 - TRBV7-8 -
CASSWGGGSPEAFF TGTGCCAGCAGCTGGGGTGGGGGGAGTCCTGAAGCTTTCTTT TRBJ1-1 - TRBV11-3 few
CASSTETSGTPSYF TGTGCCAGCAGCACCGAAACTTCCGGGACACCAAGTTACTTC TRBJ2-4 - TRBV7-9 few
CASSPVRDEQYF TGTGCCAGCTCACCAGTTCGAGACGAGCAGTACTTC TRBJ2-7 - TRBV18 -
CASSDAGYNSPLHF TGTGCCAGCAGCGACGCCGGGTATAATTCACCCCTCCACTTT TRBJ1-6 - TRBV5-4 few
CASSLAGPNTEAFF TGTGCCAGCAGCTTAGCGGGGCCGAACACTGAAGCTTTCTTT TRBJ1-1 - TRBV7-2 -
CASSARGDMNTEAFF TGTGCCAGCTCCGCCAGGGGGGACATGAACACTGAAGCTTTCTTT TRBJ1-1 TRBD1 TRBV18 -
CSASSGRTQYF TGCAGTGCTAGTTCCGGTCGGACCCAGTACTTC TRBJ2-5 - TRBV20-1 -
CASSLYFGELFF TGTGCCAGCAGCTTATATTTCGGGGAGCTGTTTTTT TRBJ2-2 - TRBV11-3 -
CASSENRGHEQYF TGCGCCAGCAGTGAAAACAGGGGGCACGAGCAGTACTTC TRBJ2-7 TRBD1 TRBV10-1 -
CSASFPANEKLFF TGCAGTGCTAGTTTCCCCGCTAATGAAAAACTGTTTTTT TRBJ1-4 - TRBV20-1 -
CASSYTGWDQPQHF TGTGCCAGCAGTTATACAGGGTGGGATCAGCCCCAGCATTTT TRBJ1-5 - TRBV6-5 -
CASSRDRAGTGELFF TGTGCCAGCAGTCGCGACAGGGCAGGGACCGGGGAGCTGTTTTTT TRBJ2-2 TRBD1 TRBV6-6 once
CASSHSIFLGGRVSTDTQYF TGCGCCAGCAGCCATAGCATATTTCTCGGGGGGCGAGTTAGCACAGATACGCAGTATTTT TRBJ2-3 - TRBV4-3 -
CASNVGEGTEAFF TGTGCCAGCAATGTGGGAGAGGGCACTGAAGCTTTCTTT TRBJ1-1 - TRBV6-5 -
CASSQEGTVNSPLHF TGTGCCAGCAGCCAAGAAGGCACAGTTAATTCACCCCTCCACTTT TRBJ1-6 - TRBV3-1/TRBV3-2 -
CASTPESGGTTGELFF TGTGCCAGCACCCCGGAGAGCGGGGGGACTACCGGGGAGCTGTTTTTT TRBJ2-2 TRBD2 TRBV7-6 -
CASRGGDRPSTDTQYF TGTGCCAGCAGGGGGGGGGACAGGCCTAGCACAGATACGCAGTATTTT TRBJ2-3 - TRBV3-1/TRBV3-2 -
CASSWDRDYEQYF TGTGCCAGCAGCTGGGACAGAGACTACGAGCAGTACTTC TRBJ2-7 TRBD1 TRBV5-5 -
CASSASVGLSQYF TGTGCCAGCAGTGCCTCGGTTGGACTCAGCCAGTACTTC TRBJ2-5 - TRBV12-3/TRBV12-4 -
CASSFEGPGLAGASSYNEQFF TGTGCCAGCAGCTTCGAAGGCCCGGGACTAGCGGGGGCTAGCTCCTACAATGAGCAGTTCTTC TRBJ2-1 TRBD2 TRBV7-6 -
CASSYPGVPRNEQFF TGTGCCAGCAGTTATCCCGGGGTCCCGAGGAATGAGCAGTTCTTC TRBJ2-1 - TRBV6-6 once
CASSIDESGVSYNEQFF TGTGCCAGCAGCATCGACGAGTCAGGGGTTTCCTACAATGAGCAGTTCTTC TRBJ2-1 - TRBV5-5 -
CASSQVRGGDGYTF TGCGCCAGCAGCCAAGTAAGAGGGGGCGACGGCTACACCTTC TRBJ1-2 TRBD1 TRBV4-3 -
CASSLAGIDGYTF TGCGCCAGCAGCTTGGCGGGGATCGATGGCTACACCTTC TRBJ1-2 - TRBV5-1 -
CASRIQGIYEQYF TGCGCCAGCAGAATACAGGGAATCTACGAGCAGTACTTC TRBJ2-7 - TRBV5-1 -
CASSLGGAQETQYF TGTGCCAGCAGCTTGGGGGGGGCGCAGGAGACCCAGTACTTC TRBJ2-5 - TRBV13 -
CASSAPPGQAPYGYTF TGTGCCAGCAGCGCCCCCCCAGGACAGGCACCCTATGGCTACACCTTC TRBJ1-2 TRBD1 TRBV9 once
CASRQDSSGNTIYF TGTGCCAGCAGACAAGACAGCTCTGGAAACACCATATATTTT TRBJ1-3 - TRBV2 -
CASRNGGAGNEQFF TGCGCCAGCAGAAACGGGGGGGCTGGCAATGAGCAGTTCTTC TRBJ2-1 TRBD2 TRBV10-2 -
CASSPWEGTNSPLHF TGCGCCAGCAGCCCCTGGGAGGGGACAAATTCACCCCTCCACTTT TRBJ1-6 - TRBV5-1 once
CASSPPPGNRANYGYTF TGTGCCAGCAGCCCCCCCCCGGGGAACCGAGCTAACTATGGCTACACCTTC TRBJ1-2 - TRBV5-5 -
CASSQGRNTEAFF TGTGCCAGCAGTCAGGGAAGGAACACTGAAGCTTTCTTT TRBJ1-1 - TRBV6-5 -
CASSYPDRDQPQHF TGTGCCAGCAGTTACCCGGACAGGGATCAGCCCCAGCATTTT TRBJ1-5 TRBD1 TRBV6-2/TRBV6-3 -
CASSRVGTGNEKLFF TGTGCCAGCAGCCGAGTCGGGACAGGGAATGAAAAACTGTTTTTT TRBJ1-4 TRBD1 TRBV7-6 once
CASTPRVGGTEAFF TGTGCCAGCACCCCCAGAGTCGGAGGCACTGAAGCTTTCTTT TRBJ1-1 - TRBV7-2 -
CASSQHTSGGNTGELFF TGTGCCAGCAGCCAACATACTAGCGGGGGTAACACCGGGGAGCTGTTTTTT TRBJ2-2 TRBD2 TRBV3-1/TRBV3-2 -
CASSLDSGGSTDTQYF TGCGCCAGCAGCTTGGATAGCGGGGGGAGCACAGATACGCAGTATTTT TRBJ2-3 TRBD2 TRBV5-1 -
CASSGDRGHTEAFF TGTGCCAGCAGTGGGGACAGGGGGCATACTGAAGCTTTCTTT TRBJ1-1 TRBD1 TRBV2 -
CAISEHPLSGGAPTGANVLTF TGTGCCATCAGCGAGCACCCTCTTAGCGGGGGGGCACCAACTGGGGCCAACGTCCTGACTTTC TRBJ2-6 TRBD2 TRBV10-3 -
CASSHDRENQPQHF TGTGCCAGCTCACACGACAGAGAAAATCAGCCCCAGCATTTT TRBJ1-5 - TRBV18 -
CASSQTYEQYF TGTGCCAGCAGCCAAACTTACGAGCAGTACTTC TRBJ2-7 - TRBV5-5 -
CASSLGGQTGELFF TGCGCCAGCAGCTTGGGGGGACAGACCGGGGAGCTGTTTTTT TRBJ2-2 TRBD1 TRBV5-1 -